The rows below give T cell receptor beta chains drawn from one sample of a study of cytomegalovirus exposure and HLA in healthy donors. Here immunoSEQ multiplex PCR was the method, and the copy in TCRdb shows in-frame clones only, minus some. The sample records about 140,000 clones, about 80% being singletons. Sequenced sample: PBMCs. All receptors derive from a man in his forties in good health and CMV-seropositive. CDR3s include the opening cysteine and the closing phenylalanine or tryptophan. The D gene is left open where the match is weak. The size field is filled for only some rows; it gives once, few, many or a size class.

D gene	V gene	J gene	clone size	CDR3 DNA	CDR3 protein
TRBD1	TRBV19	TRBJ2-3	-	TGTGCCAGTAGTCTCCCGGGACAGGGGACCGATACGCAGTATTTT	CASSLPGQGTDTQYF
TRBD1	TRBV7-8	TRBJ1-5	-	TGTGCCAGCAGCTCCGACAGGGGGCCCAATCAGCCCCAGCATTTT	CASSSDRGPNQPQHF
-	TRBV7-6	TRBJ1-1	-	TGTGCCAGCAGCCCGACAGGACAGAGAGCTTTCTTT	CASSPTGQRAFF
-	TRBV15	TRBJ2-1	-	TGTGCCACCAGCAGAGATCGCTCCTCGAGCTCCTACAATGAGCAGTTCTTC	CATSRDRSSSSYNEQFF
-	TRBV25-1	TRBJ2-7	-	TGTGCCAGCAGTAACCCCACTTCCTACGAGCAGTACTTC	CASSNPTSYEQYF
TRBD1	TRBV4-1	TRBJ2-7	-	TGCGCCAGCAGCCAAAGACAGGGGGCGGACGAGCAGTACTTC	CASSQRQGADEQYF
TRBD1	TRBV30	TRBJ1-1	once	TGTGCCTGGAGTACCCGGGACAGGGCACTGAACACTGAAGCTTTCTTT	CAWSTRDRALNTEAFF
-	TRBV18	TRBJ1-2	-	TGTGCCAGCTCACCACCGTTATATGTTCGTGGCTACACCTTC	CASSPPLYVRGYTF
-	TRBV25-1	TRBJ1-1	-	TGTGCCAGCACCCCGGGGGGGGCGGACACTGAAGCTTTCTTT	CASTPGGADTEAFF
-	TRBV7-8	TRBJ1-4	-	TGTGCCAGCAGTCCTTTTCGTGCAACTAATGAAAAACTGTTTTTT	CASSPFRATNEKLFF
-	TRBV27	TRBJ1-1	once	TGTGCCAGCAGGGGAAGGGAAGGGTTGCGGGACACTGAAGCTTTCTTT	CASRGREGLRDTEAFF
TRBD1	TRBV5-5	TRBJ1-2	-	TGTGCCAGCAGCTTTGGGACAGTTGGCTACACCTTC	CASSFGTVGYTF
-	TRBV7-9	TRBJ2-5	few	TGTGCCAGCAGCTTAAATATAGAGACCCAGTACTTC	CASSLNIETQYF
-	TRBV7-8	TRBJ1-4	-	TGTGCCAGCAGCTTAATGGGGAGGGTCAATGAAAAACTGTTTTTT	CASSLMGRVNEKLFF
TRBD2	TRBV11-3	TRBJ2-1	-	TGTGCCAGCAGCCGCGTCGACAAACCAGGAACTAGCGGGCCTAATGAGCAGTTCTTC	CASSRVDKPGTSGPNEQFF
-	TRBV6-5	TRBJ2-3	few	TGTGCCAGCAGCCAAAGCACAGATACGCAGTATTTT	CASSQSTDTQYF
-	TRBV6-5	TRBJ2-5	-	TGTGCCAGCAGTTACCCAGGGGGGGAGACCCAGTACTTC	CASSYPGGETQYF
-	TRBV5-8	TRBJ1-2	-	TGTGCCAGCAGCTTGGTGGTTATAGCTAACTATGGCTACACCTTC	CASSLVVIANYGYTF
TRBD1	TRBV2	TRBJ1-2	-	TGTGCCATCCGAGGGACAGCTAACTATGGCTACACCTTC	CAIRGTANYGYTF
-	TRBV7-9	TRBJ2-2	-	TGTGCCAGCAGCCCTCTCGCCGGGGAGCTGTTTTTT	CASSPLAGELFF
-	TRBV10-3	TRBJ2-3	-	TGTGCCGCCCAGGGGAGGGCCCGCACAGATACGCAGTATTTT	CAAQGRARTDTQYF
TRBD2	TRBV5-1	TRBJ2-3	once	TGCGCCAGCAGCACTAGCGGGGGGAGAGATACGCAGTATTTT	CASSTSGGRDTQYF
TRBD1	TRBV19	TRBJ2-5	-	TGTGCCAGTAGTATAGATCTCGACAGGGAGACACAGACCCAGTACTTC	CASSIDLDRETQTQYF
-	TRBV10-3	TRBJ2-7	once	TGTGCCATCAGTGAAATCCTAGAGAACTACGAGCAGTACTTC	CAISEILENYEQYF
-	TRBV19	TRBJ2-3	once	TGTGCCAGTAGCCGGTCAACTAGCACAGATACGCAGTATTTT	CASSRSTSTDTQYF
-	TRBV5-1	TRBJ2-5	-	TGCGCCAGCACTCGCTCCGAACTGGAGACCCAGTACTTC	CASTRSELETQYF
-	TRBV4-3	TRBJ1-1	-	TGCGCCAGCAGCAAGCAGGGAGGAAGCACTGAAGCTTTCTTT	CASSKQGGSTEAFF
TRBD1	TRBV5-1	TRBJ1-2	-	TGCGCCAGCAGCTGGGACAGGGCCAACTATGGCTACACCTTC	CASSWDRANYGYTF
TRBD1	TRBV11-3	TRBJ2-7	-	TGTGCCAGCAGCCGGGGACAGGGTTACGAGCAGTACTTC	CASSRGQGYEQYF
TRBD2	TRBV10-3	TRBJ2-1	-	TGTGCCACCACTCCCGGGACTAGCGGGACCTCCTACAATGAGCAGTTCTTC	CATTPGTSGTSYNEQFF
-	TRBV7-2	TRBJ2-7	-	TGTGCCAGCAGCTTAGTGGGGAACAGGCCCCACGAGCAGTACTTC	CASSLVGNRPHEQYF
TRBD2	TRBV7-2	TRBJ2-7	few	TGTGCCAGCAGCTTAGGCGGGAGCGCAAACTACGAGCAGTACTTC	CASSLGGSANYEQYF
-	TRBV6-4	TRBJ2-1	-	TGTGCCAGCAGTGTTGGGCCCTACAATGAGCAGTTCTTC	CASSVGPYNEQFF
TRBD1	TRBV4-3	TRBJ2-5	few	TGCGCCAGCAGCCAGTCACAGGGGTACCAAGAGACCCAGTACTTC	CASSQSQGYQETQYF
-	TRBV4-3	TRBJ2-7	-	TGCGCCAGCAGCCTTTATTACCAGGGCCCCTACGAGCAGTACTTC	CASSLYYQGPYEQYF
-	TRBV11-2	TRBJ1-5	-	TGTGCCAGCAGCGTAGGTACAACTAGCAATCAGCCCCAGCATTTT	CASSVGTTSNQPQHF
-	TRBV5-6	TRBJ1-3	-	TGTGCCAGCAGCCCGGGAGGGCTGGGATATGGAAACACCATATATTTT	CASSPGGLGYGNTIYF
TRBD2	TRBV4-1	TRBJ2-3	-	TGCGCCAGCAGCCAAGTTTTGTCTAGCGGGACAGATACGCAGTATTTT	CASSQVLSSGTDTQYF
-	TRBV20-1	TRBJ1-2	once	TGCAGTGCTATAAGGGACTCTGGCTACACCTTC	CSAIRDSGYTF
-	TRBV7-6	TRBJ1-1	-	TGTGCCAGCAGCTCTTATCAGTCAAAGAACACTGAAGCTTTCTTT	CASSSYQSKNTEAFF
TRBD1	TRBV11-3	TRBJ2-1	-	TGTGCCAGCAGCTCGCCAGACAGGGGTAGTAATGAGCAGTTCTTC	CASSSPDRGSNEQFF
TRBD1	TRBV19	TRBJ1-5	-	TGTGCCAGTAGTACCTATCGACAGGGTAATCAGCCCCAGCATTTT	CASSTYRQGNQPQHF
TRBD1	TRBV7-6	TRBJ1-6	-	TGTGCCAGCAGCTTAGAGATGGGACAGTTGAATTCACCCCTCCACTTT	CASSLEMGQLNSPLHF
-	TRBV1	TRBJ1-4	-	TGCACCAGCAGCCAATGGCTGTTACCGGGACAGGGGAAGGAAAAACTGTTTTTT	CTSSQWLLPGQGKEKLFF
-	TRBV11-2	TRBJ1-6	-	TGTGCCAGCAGCTTAGGGACAAGGGATTCACCCCTCCACTTT	CASSLGTRDSPLHF